This T cell receptor beta chain was identified during a study of tumor and adjacent non-tumor tissue in lung cancer. Study-wide context: Histology: 12 adenocarcinoma, a couple of squamous cell carcinoma, 1 small cell lung cancer. Stage I to III disease affected 10 men and about five women aged about 31 to 85. Study conclusions and caveats: Compared with tumor, normal lung showed significantly lower TCR diversity.

In regard to this clonotype: Its antigen remains unidentified.

The V end lost 5 bases, the J end lost 4 bases, and 18 bases lay between the germline ends. This CDR3 is built from 15 residues. Germline CDR1 is DFQATT and CDR2 is SNEGSKA (reference sequence). The library came from three nested PCR rounds adapted from ARM-PCR protocols. Using its own MiXCR run on the multiplex PCR reads, TCRdb lists one record per CDR3 protein. The sample holds about 110,000 distinct CDR3 sequences, nearly 85% seen once. The template was RNA from unsorted bulk tissue. Donors were chemotherapy-naive, newly diagnosed lung cancer surgical patients in China, August–late 2014. The receptor comes from a man between 65 and 79 years old with non-small cell lung cancer. Material: lung tumor tissue. V is TRBV20-1 and J is TRBJ2-1; D may be TRBD2 (5 bases). Written as DNA, the CDR3 is TGCAGTGCTCCTCACAGCGGAGGAGAATACAATGAGCAGTTCTTC. This translates into CSAPHSGGEYNEQFF.